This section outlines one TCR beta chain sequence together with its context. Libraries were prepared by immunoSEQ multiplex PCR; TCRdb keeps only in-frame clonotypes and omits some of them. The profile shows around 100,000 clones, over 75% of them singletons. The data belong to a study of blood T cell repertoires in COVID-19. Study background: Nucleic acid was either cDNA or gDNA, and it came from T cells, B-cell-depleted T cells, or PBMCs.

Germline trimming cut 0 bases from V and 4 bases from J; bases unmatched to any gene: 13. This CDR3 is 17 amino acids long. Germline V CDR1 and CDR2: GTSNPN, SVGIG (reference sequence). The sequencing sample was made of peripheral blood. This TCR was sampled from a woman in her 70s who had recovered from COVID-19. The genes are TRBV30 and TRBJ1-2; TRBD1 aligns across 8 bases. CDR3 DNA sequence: TGTGCCTGGAGTGTTTCGAGACAGGGGATAAGTTTCTATGGCTACACCTTC. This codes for CAWSVSRQGISFYGYTF.